A selection of T cell receptor beta chains follows, all from one sample in a study of T cell changes during pregnancy in multiple sclerosis. TCRdb's table, derived via immunoSEQ multiplex PCR, lists solely in-frame clones and lacks some. Of tens of thousands of clones detected, more than 90% appear once; the ten largest clones hold 5.4%. Sequenced here: peripheral blood, sampled in the third trimester of pregnancy. The receptors shown here come from a female donor in good health, enrolled as a control in a pregnancy study. Both conserved end residues are part of each CDR3. D genes are given only for firm matches. Size values are once, few and many counts, or a class for expanded clones, and some rows have none.

TRBJ2-7	once	TRBV28	-	CASNTNRAGKENEQYF	TGTGCCAGCAACACTAACCGGGCAGGGAAGGAGAACGAGCAGTACTTC
TRBJ2-7	-	TRBV5-1	TRBD1	CASSSGTGAAGGYF	TGCGCCAGCAGCTCCGGGACAGGGGCAGCCGGGGGGTACTTC
TRBJ2-2	-	TRBV7-8	TRBD1	CASSLVPGQGTGELFF	TGTGCCAGCAGCTTAGTACCGGGACAGGGAACCGGGGAGCTGTTTTTT
TRBJ2-7	-	TRBV29-1	TRBD2	CSVEGLAGAYEQYF	TGCAGCGTTGAGGGACTAGCGGGCGCCTACGAGCAGTACTTC
TRBJ1-2	-	TRBV5-6	-	CASSSNRVLSYGYTF	TGTGCCAGCAGCTCAAACAGGGTACTCAGCTATGGCTACACCTTC
TRBJ1-4	few	TRBV28	-	CASSLGGATNEKLFF	TGTGCCAGCAGTTTGGGGGGGGCGACTAATGAAAAACTGTTTTTT
TRBJ1-5	-	TRBV2	-	CASSEAGPTQHF	TGTGCCAGCAGTGAAGCGGGCCCGACCCAGCATTTT
TRBJ2-7	few	TRBV4-1	TRBD2	CASCREAGESYEQYF	TGCGCCAGCTGCAGGGAGGCGGGAGAGTCCTACGAGCAGTACTTC
TRBJ1-1	once	TRBV6-1	TRBD1	CASSEETGGNTEAFF	TGTGCCAGCAGTGAAGAGACAGGGGGGAACACTGAAGCTTTCTTT
TRBJ2-1	-	TRBV4-1	-	CASSRRRGEGLSYNEQFF	TGCGCCAGCAGCCGACGAAGGGGGGAGGGGCTCTCCTACAATGAGCAGTTCTTC
TRBJ2-5	-	TRBV7-9	-	CASIQAGSETQYF	TGTGCCAGCATACAGGCGGGGTCTGAGACCCAGTACTTC
TRBJ2-7	-	TRBV6-5	TRBD1	CASRRRQGDFHEQYF	TGTGCCAGCAGACGTCGACAGGGAGATTTCCACGAGCAGTACTTC
TRBJ1-4	-	TRBV29-1	TRBD1	CSVAPGQGAGEKLFF	TGCAGCGTTGCGCCGGGACAGGGGGCGGGTGAAAAACTGTTTTTT
TRBJ2-7	-	TRBV5-1	-	CASSAGQSTYEQYF	TGCGCCAGCAGCGCCGGACAGTCAACCTACGAGCAGTACTTC
TRBJ1-6	once	TRBV5-8	TRBD1	CARTGTGSSPLHF	TGTGCCAGAACCGGGACAGGGAGTTCACCCCTCCACTTT
TRBJ1-5	-	TRBV5-8	TRBD1	CASSLDRGNQPQHF	TGTGCCAGCAGCTTAGACAGGGGCAATCAGCCCCAGCATTTT
TRBJ1-1	-	TRBV6-6	-	CASSTDRRFAAFF	TGTGCCAGCAGTACAGACAGGAGATTCGCAGCTTTCTTT
TRBJ2-5	once	TRBV5-3	TRBD2	CARSPRSSGKETQYF	TGTGCCAGAAGTCCACGGTCTAGCGGAAAAGAGACCCAGTACTTC
TRBJ1-1	-	TRBV29-1	-	CSVRSGNTEAFF	TGCAGCGTCCGATCGGGGAACACTGAAGCTTTCTTT
TRBJ2-2	-	TRBV9	TRBD1	CASQQGARNTGELFF	TGTGCCAGCCAACAGGGGGCTCGGAACACCGGGGAGCTGTTTTTT
TRBJ2-7	-	TRBV7-9	-	CASSPRLYEQYF	TGTGCCAGCAGCCCCCGGTTATACGAGCAGTACTTC
TRBJ2-2	-	TRBV13	-	CASTQAGGTGELFF	TGTGCCAGCACCCAGGCCGGGGGCACCGGGGAGCTGTTTTTT
TRBJ1-1	few	TRBV5-1	TRBD1	CASSYKTGFGEAFF	TGCGCCAGCAGCTATAAGACAGGGTTTGGTGAAGCTTTCTTT
TRBJ2-7	-	TRBV5-1	TRBD1	CASSLDRGLGEQYF	TGCGCCAGCAGCTTGGACAGGGGGCTAGGGGAGCAGTACTTC
TRBJ2-2	-	TRBV4-2	TRBD2	CASRHPGVRAGGAGELFF	TGTGCCAGCCGACACCCGGGGGTCCGGGCGGGGGGAGCCGGGGAGCTGTTTTTT
TRBJ2-1	-	TRBV6-1	TRBD2	CASRLAGGMDNEQFF	TGTGCCAGCAGGCTAGCGGGAGGGATGGACAATGAGCAGTTCTTC
TRBJ1-1	once	TRBV19	-	CARVRVNTEAFF	TGTGCCAGGGTCAGGGTGAACACTGAAGCTTTCTTT
TRBJ1-6	once	TRBV7-2	TRBD1	CASSLEGQIYNSPLHF	TGTGCCAGCAGCTTAGAGGGACAGATTTATAATTCACCCCTCCACTTT
TRBJ2-1	-	TRBV12-5	-	CASGLGDNEQFF	TGTGCTAGTGGTCTGGGAGACAATGAGCAGTTCTTC